Presented here are 10 T cell receptor beta chains from one specimen sequenced in a study of blood T cell repertoires in COVID-19. Repertoires were generated with immunoSEQ multiplex PCR, while TCRdb's copy carries only in-frame clones and drops some. The data show tens of thousands of clones, around 80% seen once. The sequenced sample was peripheral blood. Receptors were obtained from a man aged 55 to 70 with acute or convalescent COVID-19.

The chain employs TRBV19 and TRBJ1-4; unclear D gene. The CDR3 is 14 residues long. Germline loops: CDR1 LNHDA, CDR2 SQIVND (reference sequence). Between the trimmed V and J ends, which lost 3 bases and 5 bases, there was a span of 10 bases. This chain's CDR3 is CASSMGSQNEKLFF. In nucleotides, the CDR3 is TGTGCCAGTAGTATGGGCAGCCAGAATGAAAAACTGTTTTTT. Combining the CDR3 with reference TRBV19 and TRBJ1-4 gives the whole variable domain DGGITQSPKYLFRKEGQNVTLSCEQNLNHDAMYWYRQDPGQGLRLIYYSQIVNDFQKGDIAEGYSVSREKKESFPLTVTSAQKNPTAFYLCASSMGSQNEKLFFGSGTQLSVL.

This chain joins TRBV5-1 and TRBJ1-4; D unresolved. The CDR3 covers 14 residues. Germline loops: CDR1 SGHRS, CDR2 YFSETQ. The V gene lost 4 bases and the J gene lost 8 bases, with 15 bases spanning the gap. The CDR3 DNA follows: TGCGCCAGCAGCCCGCGAGGGAGGGAAGAAAAACTGTTTTTT. This gives the protein CASSPRGREEKLFF. Supplemented by reference TRBV5-1 and TRBJ1-4, the full variable domain reads KAGVTQTPRYLIKTRGQQVTLSCSPISGHRSVSWYQQTPGQGLQFLFEYFSETQRNKGNFPGRFSGRQFSNSRSEMNVSTLELGDSALYLCASSPRGREEKLFFGSGTQLSVL.

This chain joins TRBV6-4 and TRBJ2-3; maybe TRBD2 (5 bases). Trimming pared 6 bases from V and 3 bases from J, leaving 16 bases between. The CDR3 consists of 15 residues. Germline V gives CDR1 MRHNA, CDR2 SNTAGT. The CDR3 spells CASSEGVRATDTQYF. The CDR3 nucleotides read TGTGCCAGCAGCGAGGGTGTCCGGGCAACAGATACGCAGTATTTT.

The gene calls are TRBV5-1 and TRBJ1-1; 7 bases are a match to TRBD1. This CDR3 is 16 amino acids long. Germline V gene sequence: CDR1 SGHRS, CDR2 YFSETQ. V gave up 2 bases and J gave up 1 base; unmatched junction bases: 8. The CDR3: CASSLTPGQRNTEAFF. DNA for the CDR3: TGCGCCAGCAGCTTAACTCCGGGACAGAGGAACACTGAAGCTTTCTTT.

This chain uses TRBV6-5 with TRBJ2-5; tentatively, D is TRBD1 (6 bases). The CDR3 consists of 12 residues. Germline CDR1 MNHEY, CDR2 SVGAGI. The V and J ends lost 7 bases and 5 bases respectively, with 11 bases between them. The chain's CDR3 is CASKGGEETQYF. The CDR3 DNA reads TGTGCCAGCAAAGGGGGTGAGGAGACCCAGTACTTC.

The chain has TRBV5-6 and TRBJ2-3, with D tentatively TRBD2 (6 bases). The CDR3 runs to 15 residues. Germline-derived CDR1 and CDR2 are SGHDT and YYEEEE. V was clipped by 2 bases and J by 2 bases, with 12 bases between them. CDR3 DNA sequence: TGTGCCAGCAGCTTAGGCCGGGGGTTCACAGATACGCAGTATTTT. Translated: CASSLGRGFTDTQYF.

The chain uses TRBV4-2 and TRBJ1-1; D remains unclear. Trimming pared 1 base from V and 4 bases from J, leaving 13 bases between. The length of the CDR3 is 15 residues. Germline lookup yields CDR1 LGHNA and CDR2 YNFKEQ. CDR3 loop: CASSQGEGRGTEAFF. DNA of the CDR3: TGTGCCAGCAGCCAAGGCGAGGGTAGAGGCACTGAAGCTTTCTTT.

The chain links TRBV18 to TRBJ1-3; 8 bases match TRBD1. There are 15 residues in the CDR3. Germline V gives CDR1 KGHSH, CDR2 LQKENI. The J segment lost 5 bases and the V segment lost 6 bases, leaving 9 bases of the junction unmatched. The chain's CDR3 is CASSPGTGARNTIYF. The CDR3 nucleotides are TGTGCCAGCTCGCCCGGGACAGGTGCTCGAAACACCATATATTTT.

The chain is built from TRBV6-6 and TRBJ2-1, with D possibly TRBD1 on 6 matching bases. With 0 bases removed from V and 3 bases from J, the gap between germline ends came to 12 bases. The CDR3 covers 16 residues. CDR1 is MNHNY and CDR2 is SVGAGI in the germline V gene (reference sequence). The CDR3 here is CASSYSSLQGYNEQFF. CDR3 in DNA: TGTGCCAGCAGTTACTCAAGTCTACAGGGCTACAATGAGCAGTTCTTC.

V is TRBV19 and J is TRBJ1-2, with TRBD1 identical over 7 bases. Trimming cost V 10 bases and J 4 bases; bases outside gene matches: 9. Germline V lookup: CDR1 LNHDA, CDR2 SQIVND (reference sequence). The CDR3 runs 13 residues. The CDR3 coding sequence is TGTGCCACCCGGGACAGACCCCTCTATGGCTACACCTTC. As protein: CATRDRPLYGYTF. Full variable domain (remainder filled in from reference TRBV19 and TRBJ1-2): DGGITQSPKYLFRKEGQNVTLSCEQNLNHDAMYWYRQDPGQGLRLIYYSQIVNDFQKGDIAEGYSVSREKKESFPLTVTSAQKNPTAFYLCATRDRPLYGYTFGSGTRLTVV.